This T cell receptor beta chain was recovered during a study of early T cells in non-severe SARS-CoV-2 infection. Study as a whole: Bulk RNA from unsorted whole blood was sequenced; chains were unpaired.

V trimming: 4 bases; J trimming: 1 base; junction bases outside the gene matches: 4. Germline CDR1 reads SEHNR; CDR2 reads FQNEAQ (reference sequence). CDR3 length: 16 residues. Researchers attached unique molecular identifiers to individual cDNA molecules. Using its own MiXCR run on the 5' RACE reads, TCRdb lists one record per CDR3 protein. The sample carries about 80,000 distinct CDR3 sequences, 11% recorded once. This clonotype has at least ten counts. Its antigen is as yet unknown. Whole-study results and caveats: VDJdb-based matching was biased toward anti-spike CD8 responses and missed private and CD4 specificities.

The sequencing sample was made of whole blood. This sequence joins TRBV7-9 and TRBJ2-3, with 11 bases fitting TRBD2. The origin of this receptor is an adult who was a healthcare worker with PCR-confirmed SARS-CoV-2 infection or an uninfected control (not recorded which). In nucleotides, the CDR3 is TGTGCCAGCAGCTCTCCGGGACTAGCGGGCACAGATACGCAGTATTTT. Amino acids: CASSSPGLAGTDTQYF.